The 25 T cell receptor beta chains below come from one sample, sequenced in a study of T cells in Graves' hyperthyroidism and ophthalmopathy. What was amplified from RNA transcripts were TCR beta CDR3 regions. HTBI primers were the set used in a first-round RT-PCR of the TCR CDR3. TCRdb itself ran the multiplex PCR reads through MiXCR, one entry per CDR3 protein. The table lists 40,000 to 60,000 distinct CDR3 sequences, 45% to 65% of them singletons, with about 35% in the top ten. Sequencing used peripheral blood or thyroid tissue (not recorded which). The receptor source for this set is a young man with Graves' hyperthyroidism.

This clonotype is large in the sample. This chain connects TRBV6-5 to TRBJ2-6; D gene uncertain. The CDR3 contains 14 residues. Germline V gene lookup returns CDR1 MNHEY and CDR2 SVGAGI. Trimming took off 11 bases at V and 2 bases at J, with 13 bases between the two ends. In nucleotides, the CDR3 is TGTGCCGCCCAAGGTTCGGCTGGGGCCAACGTCCTGACTTTC. It codes for CAAQGSAGANVLTF.

The V and J genes are TRBV7-9 and TRBJ2-7; tentative D call: TRBD1 (6 bases). In germline, CDR1 is SEHNR, CDR2 FQNEAQ (reference sequence). Trimming removed 5 bases at V and 3 bases at J, with 17 bases between. The CDR3 contains 15 residues. The CDR3 loop reads CASSATPDSIYEQYF. CDR3 nucleotide sequence: TGTGCCAGCAGCGCAACCCCGGACAGCATCTACGAGCAGTACTTC.

At least ten counts were recorded for this clonotype. The chain carries TRBV6-6 and TRBJ2-7, with unresolved D. The CDR3 is made up of 13 amino acids. CDR1 and CDR2 from the germline V gene are MNHNY and SVGAGI (reference sequence). V lost 2 bases to trimming and J lost 0 bases, with 5 bases between them. CDR3 sequence: CASSYQSSYEQYF. In DNA, the CDR3 is TGTGCCAGCAGTTACCAGAGCTCCTACGAGCAGTACTTC.

This clonotype turned up a few times. The chain carries TRBV18 and TRBJ1-1; 7 nucleotides agree with TRBD1. The germline V gene has CDR1 KGHSH and CDR2 LQKENI. CDR3 length: 14 residues. The J segment lost 4 bases and the V segment lost 5 bases, leaving 7 bases of the junction unmatched. The CDR3 coding sequence is TGTGCCAGCTCAGGACGACAGGGTGTCACTGAAGCTTTCTTT. It is translated as CASSGRQGVTEAFF.

The chain couples TRBV20-1 to TRBJ2-7; 13 bases map to TRBD2. The V and J ends lost 3 bases and 6 bases, in that order; junction bases with no gene match: 5. The CDR3 is made up of 14 amino acids. Germline V gene lookup returns CDR1 DFQATT and CDR2 SNEGSKA (reference sequence). The CDR3 nucleotides read TGCAGTGCTAGCGGTGGACTAGCGGGAGCCGAGCAGTACTTC. This encodes CSASGGLAGAEQYF.

This clonotype was counted ten times or more. The CDR3 loop is CASSRAGPYEQYF. CDR3 coding DNA: TGCGCCAGCAGCCGGGCAGGGCCCTACGAGCAGTACTTC. This chain links TRBV5-1 with TRBJ2-7, with D possibly matching TRBD1 (5 bases). Germline lookup yields CDR1 SGHRS and CDR2 YFSETQ. The V gene lost 4 bases and the J gene lost 2 bases, with 10 bases spanning the gap. The CDR3 sequence is 13 residues long.

This rearrangement joins TRBV20-1 to TRBJ1-5; tentative D call: TRBD1 (6 bases). This CDR3 has 13 residues. Trimming removed 6 bases at V and 6 bases at J, with 15 bases between. From germline, CDR1 is DFQATT and CDR2 SNEGSKA (reference sequence). CDR3 region: CSALQGGVQPQHF. As DNA, the CDR3 is TGCAGTGCCTTACAGGGAGGGGTTCAGCCCCAGCATTTT.

About this clonotype: A read error is possible here, since a much larger clone lies one base away. The chain couples TRBV2 to TRBJ2-5; 13 bases line up with TRBD2. The germline gives CDR1 SNHLY, CDR2 FYNNEI. The trim removed 4 bases at V and 5 bases at J, leaving 10 bases unmatched. The CDR3 totals 17 residues. For the CDR3, the DNA is TGTGCCAGCAGTGGACAACTAGCGGGGGGGAAGACGGAGACCCAGTACTTC. Protein product: CASSGQLAGGKTETQYF.

This clonotype showed up many times. V is TRBV5-8 and J is TRBJ2-2, with a tentative D call TRBD1 (6 bases). The germline CDR1 and CDR2 sequences are SGHTS and YDEGEE. V was shortened by 0 bases and J by 3 bases, with 15 bases between the two germline ends. The length of the CDR3 is 17 residues. The CDR3 sequence is CASSLDSAGEHTGELFF. The CDR3 DNA reads as TGTGCCAGCAGCTTGGATTCAGCAGGGGAACACACCGGGGAGCTGTTTTTT. The variable domain in full, with the rest retrieved from reference TRBV5-8 and TRBJ2-2, is EAGVTQSPTHLIKTRGQQATLRCSPISGHTSVYWYQQALGLGLQFLLWYDEGEERNRGNFPPRFSGRQFPNYSSELNVNALELEDSALYLCASSLDSAGEHTGELFFGEGSRLTVL.

In its sample, this clonotype is medium-sized. The chain is built from TRBV2 and TRBJ2-5, with no clear D. This CDR3 contains 11 residues. Trimming took off 6 bases at V and 3 bases at J, with 5 bases between the two ends. CDR1 is SNHLY and CDR2 is FYNNEI in the germline V gene. This chain's CDR3 is CASSSEETQYF. For the CDR3, the DNA is TGTGCCAGCAGCAGCGAAGAGACCCAGTACTTC.

The J gene is TRBJ2-5, the V gene TRBV11-1; D ambiguous. Trimming removed 3 bases from V and 7 bases from J, with 15 bases in between. Germline values: CDR1 SGHAT, CDR2 FQDESV (reference sequence). The CDR3 contains 14 residues. For the CDR3, the DNA is TGTGCCAGCAGCTTTAGTAGCACAGTGTGGACCCAGTACTTC. This translates into CASSFSSTVWTQYF. The whole variable domain, filled in from reference TRBV11-1 and TRBJ2-5, reads EAEVAQSPRYKITEKSQAVAFWCDPISGHATLYWYRQILGQGPELLVQFQDESVVDDSQLPKDRFSAERLKGVDSTLKIQPAELGDSAMYLCASSFSSTVWTQYFGPGTRLLVL.

This clonotype was detected ten times or more. The chain has TRBV2 and TRBJ2-3, with 8 bases matching TRBD2. J was trimmed by 4 bases and V by 6 bases; bases with no gene match: 12. The CDR3 sequence is 16 residues long. Germline V gene lookup returns CDR1 SNHLY and CDR2 FYNNEI. The CDR3 protein is CASSALGLGEADTQYF. The CDR3 DNA reads as TGTGCCAGCAGCGCGCTGGGACTAGGGGAGGCAGATACGCAGTATTTT. The whole variable domain, filled in from reference TRBV2 and TRBJ2-3, reads EPEVTQTPSHQVTQMGQEVILRCVPISNHLYFYWYRQILGQKVEFLVSFYNNEISEKSEIFDDQFSVERPDGSNFTLKIRSTKLEDSAMYFCASSALGLGEADTQYFGPGTRLTVL.

The V gene is TRBV7-3, the J gene TRBJ1-2; D is uncertain. The V gene lost 11 bases and the J gene lost 3 bases, with 7 bases spanning the gap. The CDR3 extends over 10 amino acids. Germline V CDR1 and CDR2: SGHTA, FQGTGA. The CDR3, as DNA: TGTGCCCTAGAGGACTATGGCTACACCTTC. It is translated as CALEDYGYTF. Full variable domain (outside the CDR3, taken from reference TRBV7-3 and TRBJ1-2): GAGVSQTPSNKVTEKGKYVELRCDPISGHTALYWYRQSLGQGPEFLIYFQGTGAADDSGLPNDRFFAVRPEGSVSTLKIQRTERGDSAVYLCALEDYGYTFGSGTRLTVV.

This clonotype was seen many times. The genes are TRBV11-3 and TRBJ2-2, with 11 bases identical to TRBD2. J lost 1 base, V lost 3 bases, and 4 bases had no gene match. CDR3 size: 17 residues. Germline V CDR1 and CDR2: SGHNT, YENEEA. CDR3 protein: CASSFLAGGVNTGELFF. The CDR3 DNA reads TGTGCCAGCAGCTTTCTAGCGGGGGGCGTGAACACCGGGGAGCTGTTTTTT.

This clonotype was observed many times. V is TRBV6-5 and J is TRBJ2-1; TRBD2 agrees at 7 bases. Germline-derived CDR1 and CDR2 are MNHEY and SVGAGI. V shed 6 bases, J shed 0 bases, and the junction held 2 bases outside the gene matches. The CDR3 is made up of 14 amino acids. CDR3 nucleotides: TGTGCCAGCAGCAGCGGGGCCTCCTACAATGAGCAGTTCTTC. Its protein is CASSSGASYNEQFF.

The chain links TRBV25-1 to TRBJ1-6; no clear D. V was shortened by 5 bases and J by 0 bases, with 14 bases between the two germline ends. Germline V gene lookup returns CDR1 MGHDK and CDR2 SYGVNS. This CDR3 contains 17 residues. The CDR3 protein is CASSYVGSSSYNSPLHF. CDR3 DNA sequence: TGTGCCAGCAGTTATGTGGGGTCGAGCTCCTATAATTCACCCCTCCACTTT.

This CDR3 is CSATAIQETQYF. CDR3 DNA sequence: TGCAGTGCCACGGCTATACAAGAGACCCAGTACTTC. This chain links TRBV20-1 with TRBJ2-5; no reliable D call. The CDR3 runs to 12 residues. Trimming cost V 6 bases and J 2 bases, with 10 bases left between them. Germline CDR1 reads DFQATT; CDR2 reads SNEGSKA (reference sequence).

This clonotype has only a few counts. This chain links TRBV7-9 with TRBJ1-2; possible D gene TRBD1, 6 bases. The germline gives CDR1 SEHNR, CDR2 FQNEAQ (reference sequence). This CDR3 contains 14 residues. Between the trimmed V and J ends, which lost 1 base and 6 bases, there was a span of 12 bases. DNA of the CDR3: TGTGCCAGCAGCTTAGGTAGGACAGTGGATGGCTACACCTTC. Its translation is CASSLGRTVDGYTF.

On this clonotype: Germline is not matched at one junction end, which may reflect a read error. The CDR3 here is CVSSREVRDHTEAFF. The DNA of the CDR3 is TGTGTCAGCAGCCGAGAAGTCCGGGACCACACTGAAGCTTTCTTT. The chain combines TRBV14 with TRBJ1-1; D is perhaps TRBD1 (5 bases). Germline V gene lookup returns CDR1 SGHDN and CDR2 FVKESK. This CDR3 is built from 15 residues.

The CDR3 sequence is CASSLSGNYGYTF. The CDR3 DNA follows: TGTGCCAGCAGCTTATCGGGGAACTATGGCTACACCTTC. This chain connects TRBV11-2 to TRBJ1-2; the D is unclear. CDR1 and CDR2 (germline): SGHAT, FQNNGV. The CDR3 is made up of 13 amino acids. Trimming shortened V by 2 bases and J by 2 bases, and 6 bases separated the two germline ends.

Note on this clonotype: This likely comes from a read error, as the CDR3 has no conserved phenylalanine or tryptophan at its end. The chain recombines TRBV20-1 with TRBJ2-1; D possibly corresponds to TRBD2 (6 bases). Germline loops: CDR1 DFQATT, CDR2 SNEGSKA (reference sequence). The CDR3 has 13 residues. Trimming cost V 3 bases and J 2 bases, with 8 bases left between them. CDR3 residues: CSAREGPYNEQFL. For the CDR3, the DNA is TGCAGTGCTAGGGAGGGCCCCTACAATGAGCAGTTCCTC.

About this clonotype: Germline and junction disagree at one end, which may indicate a read error. The chain employs TRBV30 and TRBJ1-5; 7 bases agree with TRBD1. The CDR3 runs 14 residues. Germline CDR1 reads GTSNPN; CDR2 reads SVGIG (reference sequence). The CDR3 here is CAWSKGQPNRPQHF. CDR3 nucleotide sequence: TGTGCCTGGAGTAAGGGACAGCCCAATCGGCCCCAGCATTTT.

The genes are TRBV20-1 and TRBJ1-6; the D gene is possibly TRBD1 (6 bases). The V end lost 6 bases, the J end lost 7 bases, and 19 bases lay between the germline ends. From germline, CDR1 is DFQATT and CDR2 SNEGSKA (reference sequence). This CDR3 has 15 amino acids. The CDR3 nucleotides read TGCAGTGCCCTCGACAGGATAGCGGTCAATTCACCCCTCCACTTT. It is translated as CSALDRIAVNSPLHF.

V and J are TRBV10-3 and TRBJ1-5; the D is unclear. Trimming removed 4 bases from V and 3 bases from J, with 7 bases in between. CDR1 ENHRY and CDR2 SYGVKD come from the germline V gene. The CDR3 has 13 amino acids. The CDR3 here is CAISGQLNQPQHF. CDR3 DNA: TGTGCCATCAGTGGGCAGCTCAATCAGCCCCAGCATTTT.

The rearrangement uses TRBV20-1 and TRBJ1-5, with D perhaps matching TRBD1 (6 bases). Per the germline V gene, CDR1 is DFQATT and CDR2 is SNEGSKA (reference sequence). The length of the CDR3 is 14 residues. The ends were cut back, 5 bases at V and 6 bases at J, with 17 bases in the middle. The CDR3 region has the DNA TGCAGTGCTCAGGGGCAGGAGGGAAGTCAGCCCCAGCATTTT. Translating gives CSAQGQEGSQPQHF.